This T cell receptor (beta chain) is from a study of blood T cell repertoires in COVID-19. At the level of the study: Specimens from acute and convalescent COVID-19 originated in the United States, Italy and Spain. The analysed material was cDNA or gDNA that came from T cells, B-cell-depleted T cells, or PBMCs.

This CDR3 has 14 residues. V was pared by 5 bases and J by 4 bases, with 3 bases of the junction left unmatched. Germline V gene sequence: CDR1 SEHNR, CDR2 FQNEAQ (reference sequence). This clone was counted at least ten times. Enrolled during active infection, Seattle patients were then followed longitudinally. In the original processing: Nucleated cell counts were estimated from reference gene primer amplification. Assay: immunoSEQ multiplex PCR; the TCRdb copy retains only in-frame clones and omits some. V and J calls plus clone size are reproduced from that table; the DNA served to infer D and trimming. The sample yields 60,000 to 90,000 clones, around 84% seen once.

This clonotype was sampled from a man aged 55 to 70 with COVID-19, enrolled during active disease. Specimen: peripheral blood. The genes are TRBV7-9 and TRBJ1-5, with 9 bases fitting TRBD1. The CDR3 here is CASSPGTGNQPQHF. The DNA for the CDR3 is TGTGCCAGCAGCCCCGGGACAGGGAATCAGCCCCAGCATTTT.